This paragraph covers one T cell receptor (beta chain) sequence. What it binds is unknown. This CDR3 has 18 amino acids. Germline CDR1 is LNHDA and CDR2 is SQIVND (reference sequence). The junction had 9 bases not matched to a gene; V was cut back by 3 bases and J by 0 bases. The sample is drawn from a study of cytomegalovirus exposure and HLA in healthy donors. General observations from the study: Cytomegalovirus-associated status was assigned to approximately 160 TCR beta chains. A later analysis showed that HLA-associated TCR beta chains had undergone more clonal expansion than equally common others. Fewer than 20,000 TCR beta sequences were associated with HLA alleles at 0.05 false discovery rate in a later analysis. In a later analysis, a genetic analysis reported fewer productive-TCR N-insertions in an Asian-associated ancestry cluster than the cohort average.

Use of 60 Vbeta and 13 Jbeta primers characterized the PCR. Clones were read by immunoSEQ multiplex PCR, and TCRdb kept only the in-frame ones, dropping some. This table has approximately 200,000 clones, around 79% appearing once. The receptor comes from a woman in her late teens or twenties in good health and CMV-seronegative. The sequenced material came from PBMCs. V and J are TRBV19 and TRBJ1-1, with 11 bases lining up with TRBD1. The CDR3 DNA sequence: TGTGCCAGTAGTATTCCCAGGACAGGGGGCCGGGTGAACACTGAAGCTTTCTTT. This codes for CASSIPRTGGRVNTEAFF.